Described below is a single T cell receptor (beta chain) sequence and its context. This entry comes from a study of blood T cell repertoires in COVID-19. The table came from immunoSEQ multiplex PCR; TCRdb's copy has only in-frame clones and leaves some out. The sample includes approximately 70,000 clones, around 90% seen only once; the top ten take 7.5% to 9%. Per the germline V gene, CDR1 is SEHNR and CDR2 is FQNEAQ (reference sequence). The CDR3 is made up of 18 amino acids. Trimming shortened V by 5 bases and J by 0 bases, and 21 bases separated the two germline ends. The sequenced sample consisted of peripheral blood. The origin of this receptor is a human donor in a cohort sampled during active COVID-19. The chain is built from TRBV7-9 and TRBJ2-3; TRBD1 is a possible D gene (5 bases). The CDR3 DNA reads TGTGCCAGCAGCCCACAGGCTCGTGAACGGCCTAGCACAGATACGCAGTATTTT. The encoded protein is CASSPQARERPSTDTQYF. Supplemented by reference TRBV7-9 and TRBJ2-3, the full variable domain reads DTGVSQNPRHKITKRGQNVTFRCDPISEHNRLYWYRQTLGQGPEFLTYFQNEAQLEKSRLLSDRFSAERPKGSFSTLEIQRTEQGDSAMYLCASSPQARERPSTDTQYFGPGTRLTVL.